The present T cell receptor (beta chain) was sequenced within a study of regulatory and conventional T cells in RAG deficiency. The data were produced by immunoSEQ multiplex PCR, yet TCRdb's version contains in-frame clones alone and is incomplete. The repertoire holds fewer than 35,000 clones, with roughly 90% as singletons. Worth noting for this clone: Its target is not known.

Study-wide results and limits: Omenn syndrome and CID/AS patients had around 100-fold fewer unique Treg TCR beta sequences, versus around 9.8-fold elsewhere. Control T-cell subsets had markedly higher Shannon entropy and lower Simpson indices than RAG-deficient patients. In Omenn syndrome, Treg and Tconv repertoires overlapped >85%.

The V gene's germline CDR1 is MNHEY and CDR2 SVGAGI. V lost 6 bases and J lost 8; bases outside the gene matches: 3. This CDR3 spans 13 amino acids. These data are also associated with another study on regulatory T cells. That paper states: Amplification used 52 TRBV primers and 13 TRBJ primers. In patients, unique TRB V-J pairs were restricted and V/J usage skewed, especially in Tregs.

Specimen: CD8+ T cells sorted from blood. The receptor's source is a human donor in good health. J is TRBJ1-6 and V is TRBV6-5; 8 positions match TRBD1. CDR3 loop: CASRDRGYSPLHF. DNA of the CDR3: TGTGCCAGCAGAGACAGGGGTTATTCACCCCTCCACTTT.